This T cell receptor beta chain is from a study of blood T cell repertoires in COVID-19. Germline V CDR1 and CDR2: SGHKS, YYEKEE (reference sequence). The CDR3 loop spans 15 amino acids. V gave up 4 bases and J gave up 2 bases; unmatched junction bases: 8. Participants' own reports of clinical history determined their cohort assignment. In the original processing: Counts of nucleated cells, estimated from reference gene primer amplification, were obtained. Profiled with immunoSEQ multiplex PCR; TCRdb holds only in-frame clones, not every one. V and J calls and clone size follow that table, whereas D and trimming were derived from the DNA. The sample includes about 240,000 clones, 87% of them seen just once.

The specimen sequenced was PBMCs or T cells enriched from blood (not recorded which). The chain combines TRBV5-5 with TRBJ1-1; 7 bases are a match to TRBD1. The TCR originated in a woman aged 30 to 39 with acute COVID-19. CDR3 residues: CASSPQDRDNTEAFF. The CDR3 coding sequence is TGTGCCAGCAGCCCTCAAGACAGGGACAACACTGAAGCTTTCTTT.